These T cell receptor beta chains were read from a single sample in a study of T cells in localized non-small cell lung cancer. Assay: immunoSEQ multiplex PCR; the TCRdb copy retains only in-frame clones and omits some. Here the sample spans roughly 72,000 clones, approximately 87% being singletons. Sequenced here: peripheral blood, sampled before any cancer treatment. Every receptor here comes from a male donor aged 60 or older with stage III squamous cell lung carcinoma. Each CDR3 is given with its conserved first and last residue.

V	J	CDR3
TRBV13	TRBJ2-7	CASSSPGSYEQYF
TRBV29-1	TRBJ1-5	CSVGTALDQPQHF
TRBV15	TRBJ1-5	CATSRGDRPSQPQHF
TRBV28	TRBJ1-5	CASSLSPQDNQPQHF
TRBV27	TRBJ1-2	CASSLGVGYGYTF
TRBV5-1	TRBJ2-2	CASNWWGANTGELFF
TRBV7-3	TRBJ2-1	CASSLRTDNEQFF
TRBV30	TRBJ1-5	CAWSERTGAQPQHF
TRBV30	TRBJ2-3	CAWSRGTSGDTQYF
TRBV9	TRBJ1-2	CASSGPRGGINGYTF